This T cell receptor beta chain was identified during a study of beta chain features in type 1 diabetes. The CDR3 runs 14 residues. With 6 bases clipped from V and 2 bases from J, the junction kept 5 bases outside the gene matches. CDR1 is MDHEN and CDR2 is SYDVKM in the germline V gene. Notes on the study in general: When VDJ junctions were examined, type 1 diabetes patients showed fewer insertions and more deletions.

As to this clone: Its specificity is unknown.

Isolated RNA was reverse transcribed in full, so expressed TCRB transcripts were sequenced. The protocol was immunoSEQ multiplex PCR, while the TCRdb copy is restricted to in-frame clones and leaves out a portion. The profile covers over 120,000 clones, with about a tenth appearing a single time and around 0.68% taken by the ten largest. The sequencing input was central memory CD4+ T cells from blood. The chain combines TRBV28 with TRBJ1-2; TRBD1 aligns across 8 bases. The TCR comes from a man between 18 and 35 years old in good health. For the CDR3, the DNA is TGTGCCAGCAGGAGGACAGGGCTGAACTATGGCTACACCTTC. Translating gives CASRRTGLNYGYTF.